Following are 20 T cell receptor beta chains from one sample sequenced in a study of liver allograft versus peripheral blood T cells. Study summary: Transplanted-liver T cell receptor repertoires were compared with recipients' peripheral blood repertoires.

TCRdb reprocessed the reads via MiXCR and lists one record per CDR3 protein. The profile shows approximately 15,000 distinct CDR3 sequences, 20% of them singletons. Receptors were obtained from a human patient who had a liver transplant. Some of the T cells might come from the graft donor.

With respect to this clonotype: A read error may explain this, as a much larger clone is one base away. This chain uses TRBV7-2 with TRBJ1-1; no clear D gene. The CDR3 sequence is 12 residues long. Germline V gene data show CDR1 as SGHTA and CDR2 as FQGNSA. CDR3 in amino acids: CVSSPLWTEAFF. Written as DNA, the CDR3 is TGTGTCAGCAGCCCCCTATGGACTGAAGCTTTCTTT.

The chain is built from TRBV5-4 and TRBJ1-1; 9 nucleotides line up with TRBD1. Unmatched junction bases numbered 4, after V lost 0 bases and J lost 4 bases. This CDR3 comprises 15 residues. Germline assignment: CDR1 SGHNT and CDR2 YYREEE (reference sequence). The CDR3: CASSLGGTGTTEAFF. CDR3 nucleotide sequence: TGTGCCAGCAGCTTGGGAGGGACAGGGACCACTGAAGCTTTCTTT. The full variable domain, rest sourced from reference TRBV5-4 and TRBJ1-1, is ETGVTQSPTHLIKTRGQQVTLRCSSQSGHNTVSWYQQALGQGPQFIFQYYREEENGRGNFPPRFSGLQFPNYSSELNVNALELDDSALYLCASSLGGTGTTEAFFGQGTRLTVV.

This clonotype was observed many times. The V call is TRBV19, the J call TRBJ2-1; possible D gene TRBD2, 7 bases. The CDR3 consists of 16 residues. Trimming cost V 0 bases and J 7 bases, with 16 bases left between them. The V gene's germline CDR1 is LNHDA and CDR2 SQIVND (reference sequence). This CDR3 reads CASSIDGRGGANEQFF. The CDR3 DNA reads as TGTGCCAGTAGTATAGATGGGAGAGGGGGGGCTAATGAGCAGTTCTTC.

This clonotype was seen more than once but under ten times. The chain has TRBV12-3 or TRBV12-4 and TRBJ1-2; TRBD1 matches at 8 bases. The V and J ends lost 5 bases and 9 bases, in that order; junction bases with no gene match: 5. There are 12 residues in the CDR3. The CDR3 region is CASSPTGESYTF. In nucleotides, the CDR3 is TGTGCCAGCAGTCCGACAGGGGAAAGCTACACCTTC.

The table lists this clonotype with many counts. The CDR3 spells CASSPGQGAMNTGELFF. The CDR3 bases are TGTGCCAGCTCGCCCGGACAGGGGGCTATGAACACCGGGGAGCTGTTTTTT. V gene TRBV18 combines with J gene TRBJ2-2; 11 bases map to TRBD1. The J segment lost 1 base and the V segment lost 6 bases, leaving 7 bases of the junction unmatched. Germline CDR1 and CDR2: KGHSH and LQKENI. CDR3 length: 17 amino acids.

This clonotype was observed a single time. This chain connects TRBV11-2 to TRBJ1-2, with 9 bases aligning to TRBD1. Trimming took 0 bases from V and 4 from J; bases not matched to a gene: 9. The CDR3 loop spans 17 amino acids. Germline loops: CDR1 SGHAT, CDR2 FQNNGV. CDR3 DNA: TGTGCCAGCAGCTTAGATCCGCGGACAGGGGTCAGCTATGGCTACACCTTC. Translation gives CASSLDPRTGVSYGYTF.

In its sample, this clonotype was seen many times. The J gene is TRBJ2-7, the V gene TRBV6-1, with D uncertain. CDR1 and CDR2 from the germline V gene are MNHNS and SASEGT. The length of the CDR3 is 13 residues. The germline V and J ends were trimmed by 9 bases and 2 bases, with 14 bases remaining between them. CDR3: CASQRTVPYEQYF. CDR3 coding DNA: TGTGCCAGTCAACGTACGGTCCCCTACGAGCAGTACTTC.

This clonotype was detected ten times or more. The chain is built from TRBV6-5 and TRBJ1-1; D ambiguous. The V and J ends lost 2 bases and 7 bases respectively, with 5 bases between them. The CDR3 totals 11 residues. The germline CDR1 and CDR2 sequences are MNHEY and SVGAGI. The CDR3 region is CASSYMGEAFF. The CDR3 DNA is TGTGCCAGCAGTTACATGGGTGAAGCTTTCTTT.

At least ten counts were recorded for this clonotype. The chain has TRBV5-4 and TRBJ1-2, with D hard to call. Deletions cut 0 bases from V and 6 bases from J, with 12 bases between. Germline loops: CDR1 SGHNT, CDR2 YYREEE (reference sequence). This CDR3 region has 14 residues. CDR3 DNA: TGTGCCAGCAGCTTGGAAAGGAGAGGAAATGGCTACACCTTC. Protein product: CASSLERRGNGYTF.

Relative to its sample, this clonotype is medium-sized. The rearrangement links TRBV27 to TRBJ2-3; the match to TRBD2 covers 9 bases. Germline-derived CDR1 and CDR2 are MNHEY and SMNVEV (reference sequence). This CDR3 is 15 amino acids long. V was clipped by 4 bases and J by 6 bases; unmatched bases: 8. CDR3 bases: TGTGCCAGCAGTTCCCTAGCGGGGAAATGGGATACGCAGTATTTT. Translating it yields CASSSLAGKWDTQYF.

The chain combines TRBV6-5 with TRBJ2-7; TRBD1 matches 8 bases. The CDR3 is 15 amino acids. Looked up from germline, CDR1 is MNHEY and CDR2 is SVGAGI. With 0 bases clipped from V and 1 base from J, the junction kept 2 bases outside the gene matches. The CDR3 loop reads CASSYSGTGSYEQYF. In DNA, the CDR3 is TGTGCCAGCAGTTACTCAGGGACAGGTTCCTACGAGCAGTACTTC.

This clonotype is medium-sized within its sample. The CDR3 bases are TGTGCCACCCGACAGCCGCCTTATGGGGGCTACACCTTC. Amino acid sequence: CATRQPPYGGYTF. This rearrangement joins TRBV10-3 to TRBJ1-2; the D gene is possibly TRBD1 (5 bases). The CDR3 totals 13 residues. The germline V and J ends were trimmed by 10 bases and 8 bases, with 20 bases remaining between them. The germline V gene has CDR1 ENHRY and CDR2 SYGVKD.

This clonotype qualifies as medium-sized (0.01 to 0.1%). The CDR3 bases are TGTGCCAGCAGCTTAAGGGCAGGCCTTACCTACGAGCAGTACTTC. Its translation is CASSLRAGLTYEQYF. The V gene is TRBV7-9, the J gene TRBJ2-7; D is unresolved. Germline V lookup: CDR1 SEHNR, CDR2 FQNEAQ (reference sequence). CDR3 length: 15 residues. V was cut by 2 bases and J by 2 bases, with 13 bases left in between. Full variable domain (outside the CDR3, taken from reference TRBV7-9 and TRBJ2-7): DTGVSQNPRHKITKRGQNVTFRCDPISEHNRLYWYRQTLGQGPEFLTYFQNEAQLEKSRLLSDRFSAERPKGSFSTLEIQRTEQGDSAMYLCASSLRAGLTYEQYFGPGTRLTVT.

This chain connects TRBV6-5 to TRBJ1-6, with D possibly TRBD1 on 6 matching bases. The CDR3 loop spans 15 amino acids. CDR1 and CDR2 from the germline V gene are MNHEY and SVGAGI. V was clipped by 6 bases and J by 5 bases, with 14 bases between them. The CDR3 nucleotides are TGTGCCAGCAGCCACGGACAGAGGAATAATTCACCCCTCCACTTT. Its translation is CASSHGQRNNSPLHF.

This clonotype has a count of ten or more. The chain uses TRBV27 and TRBJ1-2, with 7 positions matching TRBD1. Germline V gene data show CDR1 as MNHEY and CDR2 as SMNVEV (reference sequence). The J segment lost 4 bases and the V segment lost 2 bases, leaving 13 bases of the junction unmatched. This CDR3 contains 17 residues. CDR3 protein: CASSLLRPGQKSYGYTF. CDR3 bases: TGTGCCAGCAGTTTACTCAGACCGGGACAGAAAAGCTATGGCTACACCTTC.

This clonotype was recorded many times. The chain couples TRBV6-5 to TRBJ1-2, with D possibly TRBD1 on 5 matching bases. This CDR3 spans 14 amino acids. CDR1 is MNHEY, CDR2 SVGAGI, per germline. V was trimmed by 2 bases and J by 8 bases, leaving 15 bases between them. CDR3 residues: CASSYVGFWGGYTF. CDR3 sequence (DNA): TGTGCCAGCAGTTACGTGGGTTTTTGGGGGGGCTACACCTTC.

By frequency in the sample, this clonotype is medium-sized. The rearrangement uses TRBV10-3 and TRBJ1-4; D not certain. Germline CDR1 and CDR2: ENHRY and SYGVKD. Trimming stripped 3 bases from V and 4 bases from J, with 12 bases between. The CDR3 is 15 amino acids. DNA for the CDR3: TGTGCCATCAGTGATGGCGATGGAGGTAATGAAAAACTGTTTTTT. Protein sequence: CAISDGDGGNEKLFF.

This chain links TRBV12-3 or TRBV12-4 with TRBJ1-6; no reliable D call. V shed 3 bases and J shed 5 bases, with 8 bases lying between them. CDR3 size: 14 residues. The CDR3 here is CASSFSRDNSPLHF. DNA of the CDR3: TGTGCCAGCAGTTTTTCAAGGGATAATTCACCCCTCCACTTT.

J is TRBJ1-2 and V is TRBV6-5; no clear D gene. The germline gives CDR1 MNHEY, CDR2 SVGAGI. The CDR3 contains 12 residues. Trimming left V 5 bases short and J 8 bases short, with 12 bases between. This chain's CDR3 is CASSPGPRGYTF. The DNA of the CDR3 is TGTGCCAGCAGTCCGGGCCCTCGGGGCTACACCTTC.

In this sample, this clonotype is medium-sized. The V call is TRBV18, the J call TRBJ1-1; maybe TRBD1 (5 bases). Between the trimmed V and J ends, which lost 0 bases and 4 bases, there was a span of 12 bases. There are 15 residues in the CDR3. In germline, CDR1 is KGHSH, CDR2 LQKENI. CDR3 in amino acids: CASSPPGHGGTEAFF. The DNA for the CDR3 is TGTGCCAGCTCACCACCGGGTCACGGGGGCACTGAAGCTTTCTTT.